The T cell receptor beta chain described here comes from a study of cytomegalovirus exposure and HLA in healthy donors. Amplification used 60 Vbeta primers and 13 Jbeta primers. TCRdb's copy holds only in-frame clones and misses some; the assay was immunoSEQ multiplex PCR. The sample holds about 250,000 clones, just over 70% seen once. General study results and limits: Presence/absence analyses took donor sequencing depth as roughly uniform.

Notes on this clone: Its antigen is as yet unknown.

The V end lost 11 bases, the J end lost 0 bases, and 14 bases lay between the germline ends. Germline loops: CDR1 LNHDA, CDR2 SQIVND (reference sequence). CDR3 size: 13 residues. The origin of this receptor is a female donor in good health and CMV-seronegative. J is TRBJ2-7 and V is TRBV19, with D maybe TRBD2 (5 bases). Sequenced material: PBMCs. The DNA for the CDR3 is TGTGCCGTAGGACCGGGGTACTCCTACGAGCAGTACTTC. Translating gives CAVGPGYSYEQYF.